Each of the 12 T cell receptor beta chains below was sequenced from the same sample in a study of blood T cell repertoires in COVID-19. Generated by immunoSEQ multiplex PCR, the TCRdb table keeps only in-frame clones and is missing some. The table has more than 85,000 clones, around four fifths seen once; the top ten hold 7.5% to 10%. Sequences were obtained from peripheral blood. The origin of the receptors is a man aged 35 to 55 with active or convalescent COVID-19.

The chain employs TRBV5-6 and TRBJ1-2; TRBD1 matches 11 bases. J was trimmed by 4 bases and V by 4 bases; bases with no gene match: 3. The CDR3 is 14 residues long. From germline, CDR1 is SGHDT and CDR2 YYEEEE. CDR3 DNA sequence: TGTGCCAGCAGCCGAGGGACAGGGGGCTATGGCTACACCTTC. This sequence encodes CASSRGTGGYGYTF.

The chain uses TRBV7-9 and TRBJ2-1, with 13 bases identical to TRBD2. Germline loops: CDR1 SEHNR, CDR2 FQNEAQ (reference sequence). The CDR3 extends over 18 amino acids. J lost 2 bases, V lost 6 bases, and 10 bases had no gene match. The CDR3 region has the DNA TGTGCCAGCAGTCATCTTGGGGGGACTAGCGGGACCTACAATGAGCAGTTCTTC. It yields the protein CASSHLGGTSGTYNEQFF.

This chain connects TRBV27 to TRBJ2-6, with D possibly matching TRBD1 (6 bases). CDR1 MNHEY and CDR2 SMNVEV come from the germline V gene (reference sequence). The CDR3 loop spans 17 amino acids. V was clipped by 6 bases and J by 1 base, with 16 bases between them. DNA for the CDR3: TGTGCCAGCAGCCGAAAAAACAGGGATTCTGGGGCCAACGTCCTGACTTTC. This encodes CASSRKNRDSGANVLTF.

V usage is TRBV3-1 (or the pseudogene TRBV3-2) and J usage is TRBJ2-1; 8 bases line up with TRBD1. This CDR3 has 15 amino acids. CDR1 is LGHDT, CDR2 YNNKEL, per germline (reference sequence). V shed 2 bases and J 9 bases; nucleotides not matched to a gene: 9. The CDR3 loop is CASSQRSGQGSEQFF. The CDR3 DNA sequence: TGTGCCAGCAGCCAACGTTCAGGACAGGGAAGTGAGCAGTTCTTC.

The chain is built from TRBV19 and TRBJ1-2, with 8 bases identical to TRBD1. V trimming: 7 bases; J trimming: 5 bases; junction bases outside the gene matches: 9. The CDR3 consists of 14 residues. Germline V lookup: CDR1 LNHDA, CDR2 SQIVND (reference sequence). The CDR3 DNA sequence: TGTGCCAGTACCCCCGGGACAGGATCATATGGCTACACCTTC. Its translation is CASTPGTGSYGYTF.

The J gene is TRBJ1-5, the V gene TRBV7-2; D unresolved. Germline CDR1 reads SGHTA; CDR2 reads FQGNSA. Trimming removed 1 base from V and 7 bases from J, with 11 bases in between. This CDR3 contains 14 residues. DNA for the CDR3: TGTGCCAGCAGCTTAGAGGAGAGGGTCCAGCCCCAGCATTTT. As protein: CASSLEERVQPQHF. Based on the CDR3 plus reference TRBV7-2 and TRBJ1-5, the full variable domain is GAGVSQSPSNKVTEKGKDVELRCDPISGHTALYWYRQSLGQGLEFLIYFQGNSAPDKSGLPSDRFSAERTGGSVSTLTIQRTQQEDSAVYLCASSLEERVQPQHFGDGTRLSIL.

This clone has just one count. The rearrangement joins TRBV6-1 to TRBJ2-2; 10 bases agree with TRBD1. The CDR3 is made up of 17 amino acids. The germline V gene has CDR1 MNHNS and CDR2 SASEGT. The V and J ends lost 4 bases and 1 base, in that order; junction bases with no gene match: 6. The CDR3 loop is CASSVRQGALNTGELFF. The DNA of the CDR3 is TGTGCCAGCAGTGTTCGACAGGGGGCTCTGAACACCGGGGAGCTGTTTTTT.

The genes are TRBV4-1 and TRBJ2-2, with D uncertain. With 3 bases removed from V and 7 bases from J, the gap between germline ends came to 9 bases. This CDR3 spans 13 amino acids. Germline V gives CDR1 MGHRA, CDR2 YSYEKL. CDR3 sequence (DNA): TGCGCCAGCAGCCATGACATGGTCGGGGAGCTGTTTTTT. The encoded protein is CASSHDMVGELFF.

V is TRBV13 and J is TRBJ1-6, with D unresolved. V was trimmed by 3 bases and J by 7 bases, leaving 7 bases between them. CDR1 is PRHDT, CDR2 FYEKMQ, per germline (reference sequence). This CDR3 is 13 amino acids long. This chain's CDR3 is CASSLARNSPLHF. CDR3 sequence (DNA): TGTGCCAGCAGCTTGGCGAGGAATTCACCCCTCCACTTT.

This clone was observed a handful of times. The chain couples TRBV7-8 to TRBJ1-3; the D is unclear. This CDR3 comprises 15 residues. Trimming stripped 1 base from V and 0 bases from J, with 7 bases between. In germline, CDR1 is SGHVS, CDR2 FQNEAQ. The CDR3 DNA reads TGTGCCAGCAGCTTAGGCCCCAGCTCTGGAAACACCATATATTTT. Translation gives CASSLGPSSGNTIYF.

This clone was seen at least ten times. Compared with germline, one end of the junction differs, possibly owing to a read error. The rearrangement uses TRBV6-6 and TRBJ2-1; D perhaps matches TRBD2 (7 bases). The germline V gene encodes CDR1 MNHNY and CDR2 SVGAGI (reference sequence). The CDR3 has 10 amino acids. CDR3 bases: TGCAGTGGGGGGGGCTTTGAGCAGTTCTTC. Its protein product is CSGGGFEQFF.

The chain joins TRBV5-1 to TRBJ1-1, with D perhaps matching TRBD1 (5 bases). Trimming removed 2 bases at V and 0 bases at J, with 14 bases between. Germline loops: CDR1 SGHRS, CDR2 YFSETQ. CDR3 length: 16 amino acids. The CDR3 is CASSFGREEVNTEAFF. The CDR3, as DNA: TGCGCCAGCAGCTTCGGCAGGGAAGAAGTGAACACTGAAGCTTTCTTT. Full variable domain (remainder filled in from reference TRBV5-1 and TRBJ1-1): KAGVTQTPRYLIKTRGQQVTLSCSPISGHRSVSWYQQTPGQGLQFLFEYFSETQRNKGNFPGRFSGRQFSNSRSEMNVSTLELGDSALYLCASSFGREEVNTEAFFGQGTRLTVV.